This T cell receptor (beta chain) appears in the sequencing data of a study of cytomegalovirus exposure and HLA in healthy donors. As for the study in general: Early release data held 85 million or so unique TCRs from HLA-typed donors. Study outcomes and limitations: The majority of CMV-associated TCR beta chains were reported as apparently HLA-restricted in a later analysis. In an earlier analysis, productive rearrangement rates for most beta V segments clustered near 87% or 30%.

Per the germline V gene, CDR1 is KGHSH and CDR2 is LQKENI. The CDR3 is 12 amino acids. Trimming cost V 8 bases and J 14 bases; bases outside gene matches: 9. Comment on this clone: Its antigen remains unknown.

The PCR was carried out with 60 Vbeta primers and 13 Jbeta primers. This table comes from immunoSEQ multiplex PCR, and its TCRdb copy is limited to in-frame clones, with some not included. Of more than 80,000 clones detected, 64% appear once; the ten largest clones hold 3% to 3.5%. This chain connects TRBV18 to TRBJ1-5, with TRBD1 matching 10 bases. This receptor was obtained from a man aged 55 to 70 in good health and CMV-seronegative. Sequences were obtained from PBMCs. The CDR3 region is CASGEGDRGKHF. The CDR3 coding sequence is TGTGCCAGCGGCGAAGGGGACAGGGGCAAGCATTTT.